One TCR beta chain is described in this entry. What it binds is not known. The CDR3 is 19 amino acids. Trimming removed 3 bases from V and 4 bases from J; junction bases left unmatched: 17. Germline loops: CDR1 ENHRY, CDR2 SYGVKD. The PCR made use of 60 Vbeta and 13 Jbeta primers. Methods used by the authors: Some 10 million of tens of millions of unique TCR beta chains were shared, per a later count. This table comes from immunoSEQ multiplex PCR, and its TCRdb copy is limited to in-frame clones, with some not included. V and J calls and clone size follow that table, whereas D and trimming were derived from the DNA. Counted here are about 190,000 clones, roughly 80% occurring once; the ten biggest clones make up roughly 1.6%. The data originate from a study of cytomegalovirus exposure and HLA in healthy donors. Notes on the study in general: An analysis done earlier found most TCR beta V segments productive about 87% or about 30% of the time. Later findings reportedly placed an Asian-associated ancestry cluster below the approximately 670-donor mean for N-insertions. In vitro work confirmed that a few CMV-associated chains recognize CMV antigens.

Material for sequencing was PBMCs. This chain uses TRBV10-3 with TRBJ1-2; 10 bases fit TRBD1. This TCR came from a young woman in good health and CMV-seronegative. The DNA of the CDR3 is TGTGCCATCAGTGAACGAATAAGGGACAGGGGAGGGTTTGGCTATGGCTACACCTTC. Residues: CAISERIRDRGGFGYGYTF.